This entry features one T cell receptor beta chain sequence. Its binding antigen is unknown. It has no much larger one-base neighbor in the sample; base qualities were not kept. These data belong to a study of blood T cell repertoires in COVID-19 (dated by TCRdb to about 2020). For the wider study: Collaborator samples came from the United States, Italy and Spain and covered acute and convalescent phases of COVID-19. The prospective study material was composed of cDNA or gDNA derived from T cells, B-cell-depleted T cells, or PBMCs. Subjects who had been exposed to COVID-19, were actively infected with it, or had recovered from it provided the deeply sampled blood TCRbeta repertoires that made up the dataset. The repertoires were released in a freely available public database meant as a resource for research on the immune response to SARS-CoV-2. Samples came from the ongoing ImmuneRACE study (first 160 participants) plus 1,254 subjects from 6 global collaborators. Sample metadata almost always included a de-identified subject ID, COVID-19 status, age in years and sex. Where available, HLA class I and class II types were obtained from metadata supplied by the sample provider rather than from assay-based typing. Findings and caveats that apply to the study as a whole: The quantity of clinical and demographic metadata differed by source and by participant and was supplied without curation.

Enrolling through a virtual design, the prospective study's participants ranged in age from roughly 18 to 95 years and lived across 24 United States geographic areas. To assign participants to cohorts, the prospective study relied on clinical history that participants themselves reported in a screening survey and a study questionnaire. Recovered participants in ImmuneRACE Cohort 3 were defined as having two consecutive negative NP/OP PCR tests, clearance from a healthcare professional, or resolution of symptoms. In the prospective study, whole blood, serum and a nasopharyngeal or oropharyngeal swab were collected from each participant by mobile phlebotomists. Prospective study participants could optionally give additional blood draws and questionnaires over a 2-month period. Before DNA extraction, blood samples from the prospective study were shipped at room temperature or frozen. TCRbeta CDR3 regions were amplified from genomic DNA by means of the immunoSEQ Assay, a bias-controlled multiplex PCR. In the authors' own workflow: The number of nucleated cells in each sample was estimated from the amplification of reference gene primers within the assay. To quantify the absolute abundance of each unique TCRbeta CDR3 rearrangement, sequence reads were collapsed and filtered. Productive Simpson clonality was computed per sample as the square root of Simpson's diversity index over productive rearrangements. TCRdb mirrors the immuneACCESS table, restricted to in-frame sequences. Some clones are absent from its copies; in checked studies, under half trace to an unresolved V gene, and the reason for the others is unknown. From that table come the V and J calls and clone size; the DNA was used to work out D and trimming. The sample table lists approximately 270,000 clones, 80% to 90% of them with a count of one. The leading ten clones occupy 3.5% to 4.5% of the sample.

The sequencing input was PBMCs or T cells enriched from blood (not recorded which). This sequence originates from a woman aged 25 to 39 who had recovered from COVID-19.

The nucleotide sequence is TGTGCCAGTAGTATAGATTTTATCCGACAGGGGGAGGCTTTCTTT. The resulting protein is CASSIDFIRQGEAFF. The rearrangement joined TRBV19 to TRBJ1-1; 9 middle bases align to TRBD1. Unmatched junction bases come to 10, with V trimmed by 0 bases and J by 11 bases. Measured from the cysteine to the phenylalanine, the CDR3 is 15 residues long. Solely the CDR3 DNA is kept, with 45 bases framed from the first base. CDR1 and CDR2 (LNHDA, SQIVND) derive from the germline V gene (reference sequence).